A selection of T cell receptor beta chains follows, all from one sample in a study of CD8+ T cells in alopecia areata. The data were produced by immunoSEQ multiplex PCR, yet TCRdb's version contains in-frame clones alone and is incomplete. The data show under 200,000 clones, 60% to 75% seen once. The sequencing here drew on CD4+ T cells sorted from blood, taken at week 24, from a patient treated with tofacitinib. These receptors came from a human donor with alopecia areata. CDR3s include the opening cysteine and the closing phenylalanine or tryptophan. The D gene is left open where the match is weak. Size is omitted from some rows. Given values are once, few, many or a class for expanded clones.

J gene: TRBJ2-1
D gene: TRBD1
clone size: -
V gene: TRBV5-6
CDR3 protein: CASSFSPDRGSDNEQFF
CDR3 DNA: TGTGCCAGCAGCTTTTCCCCTGACAGGGGTAGTGACAATGAGCAGTTCTTC

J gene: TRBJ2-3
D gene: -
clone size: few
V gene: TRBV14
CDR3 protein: CASSQVFGDTQYF
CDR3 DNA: TGTGCCAGCAGCCAAGTCTTCGGAGATACGCAGTATTTT

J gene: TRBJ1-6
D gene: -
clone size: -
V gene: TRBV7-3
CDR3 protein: CASSLSGRSYNSPLHF
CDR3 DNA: TGTGCCAGCAGCTTAAGTGGGAGGAGCTATAATTCACCCCTCCACTTT

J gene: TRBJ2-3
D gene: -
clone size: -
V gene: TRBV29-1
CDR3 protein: CSVVGRGRTDTQYF
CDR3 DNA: TGCAGCGTTGTAGGGCGGGGCCGCACAGATACGCAGTATTTT

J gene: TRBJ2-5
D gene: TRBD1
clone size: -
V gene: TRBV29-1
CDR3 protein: CSVSPTTGSQETQYF
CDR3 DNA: TGCAGCGTTTCGCCCACGACAGGGTCCCAAGAGACCCAGTACTTC

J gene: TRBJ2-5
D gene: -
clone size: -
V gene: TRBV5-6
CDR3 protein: CASSLVGLETQYF
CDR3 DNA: TGTGCCAGCAGCTTGGTGGGGTTGGAGACCCAGTACTTC

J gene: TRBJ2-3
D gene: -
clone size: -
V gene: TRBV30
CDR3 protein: CAWSAPTGGIRGTDTQYF
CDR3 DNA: TGTGCCTGGAGTGCCCCGACGGGGGGCATTCGGGGGACAGATACGCAGTATTTT

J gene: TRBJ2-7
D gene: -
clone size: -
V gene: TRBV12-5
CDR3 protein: CASGLVSEQYF
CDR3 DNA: TGTGCTAGTGGTTTGGTCTCCGAGCAGTACTTC

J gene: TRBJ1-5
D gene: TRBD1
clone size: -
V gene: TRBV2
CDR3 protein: CASSQQGISNQPQHF
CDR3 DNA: TGTGCCAGCAGTCAACAGGGGATTAGCAATCAGCCCCAGCATTTT

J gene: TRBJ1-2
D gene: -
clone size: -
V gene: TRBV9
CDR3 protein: CASSVDSHSGYTF
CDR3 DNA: TGTGCCAGCAGCGTAGATAGTCACAGCGGCTACACCTTC

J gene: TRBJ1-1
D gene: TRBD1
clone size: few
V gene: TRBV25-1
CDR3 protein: CASTGDSPNTEAFF
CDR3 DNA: TGTGCCAGCACTGGGGACAGCCCGAACACTGAAGCTTTCTTT

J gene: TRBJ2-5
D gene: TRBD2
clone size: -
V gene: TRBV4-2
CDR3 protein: CASSPRLAGGPAQETQYF
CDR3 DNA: TGTGCCAGCAGCCCGCGACTAGCGGGGGGGCCTGCCCAAGAGACCCAGTACTTC

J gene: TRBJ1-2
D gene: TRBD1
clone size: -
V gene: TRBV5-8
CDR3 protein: CASSHLGTGFNYGYTF
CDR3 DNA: TGTGCCAGCAGCCACTTGGGGACAGGGTTCAACTATGGCTACACCTTC

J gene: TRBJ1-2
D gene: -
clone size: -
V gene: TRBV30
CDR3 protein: CAWSFDGGTGYTF
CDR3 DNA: TGTGCCTGGAGTTTCGACGGGGGGACTGGCTACACCTTC

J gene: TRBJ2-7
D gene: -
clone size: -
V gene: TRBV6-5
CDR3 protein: CASSHYEQYF
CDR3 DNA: TGTGCCAGCAGCCACTACGAGCAGTACTTC

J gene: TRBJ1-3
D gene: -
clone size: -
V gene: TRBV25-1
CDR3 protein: CASSAQINTIYF
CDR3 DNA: TGTGCCAGCAGTGCGCAGATAAACACCATATATTTT

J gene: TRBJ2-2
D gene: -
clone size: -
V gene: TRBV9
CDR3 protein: CASPRTAMNTGELFF
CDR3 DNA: TGTGCCAGCCCCCGGACTGCAATGAACACCGGGGAGCTGTTTTTT

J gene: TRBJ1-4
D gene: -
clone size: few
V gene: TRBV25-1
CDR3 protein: CASQDWESEKLFF
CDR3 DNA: TGTGCCAGCCAAGACTGGGAGAGTGAAAAACTGTTTTTT

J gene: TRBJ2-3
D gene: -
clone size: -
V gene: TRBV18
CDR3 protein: CASSPLLQGDTQYF
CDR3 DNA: TGTGCCAGCTCACCCCTCCTTCAAGGGGATACGCAGTATTTT

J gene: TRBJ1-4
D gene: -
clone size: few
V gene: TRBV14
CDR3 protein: CASSQVLLQEKLFF
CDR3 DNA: TGTGCCAGCAGCCAAGTCCTTCTGCAGGAAAAACTGTTTTTT

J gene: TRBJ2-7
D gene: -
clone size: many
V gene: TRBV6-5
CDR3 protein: CASIAGDRGNEQYF
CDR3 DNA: TGTGCCAGCATAGCGGGGGACAGGGGCAACGAGCAGTACTTC

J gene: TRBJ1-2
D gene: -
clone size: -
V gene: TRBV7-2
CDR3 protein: CASSSQGKVGYTF
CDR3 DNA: TGTGCCAGCAGCTCCCAGGGGAAGGTTGGCTACACCTTC

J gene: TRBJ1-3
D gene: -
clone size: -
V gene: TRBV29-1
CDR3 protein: CSVALRDGNTIYF
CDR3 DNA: TGCAGCGTTGCCCTTCGGGATGGAAACACCATATATTTT

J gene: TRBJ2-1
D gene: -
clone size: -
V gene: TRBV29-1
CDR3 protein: CSVVPGGGNEQFF
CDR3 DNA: TGCAGCGTTGTCCCAGGTGGGGGCAATGAGCAGTTCTTC

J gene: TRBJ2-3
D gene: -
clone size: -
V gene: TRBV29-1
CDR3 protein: CSPTGATDTQYF
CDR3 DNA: TGCAGTCCCACGGGAGCAACCGATACGCAGTATTTT

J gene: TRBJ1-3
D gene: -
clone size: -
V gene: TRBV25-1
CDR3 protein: CASRGYSGNTIYF
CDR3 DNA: TGTGCCAGCCGGGGATATTCAGGAAACACCATATATTTT

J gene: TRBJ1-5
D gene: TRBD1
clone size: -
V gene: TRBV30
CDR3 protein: CAWSVTTGGKGQPQHF
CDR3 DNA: TGTGCCTGGAGTGTAACTACAGGGGGTAAGGGTCAGCCCCAGCATTTT

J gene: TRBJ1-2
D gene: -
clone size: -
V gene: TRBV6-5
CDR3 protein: CASSSKKQRTSNGYTF
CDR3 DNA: TGTGCCAGCAGTTCGAAAAAACAGAGAACCTCGAATGGCTACACCTTC

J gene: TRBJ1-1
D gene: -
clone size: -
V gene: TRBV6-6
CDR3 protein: CASSAGGGHPNTEAFF
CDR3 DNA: TGTGCCAGCAGTGCTGGGGGGGGACACCCGAACACTGAAGCTTTCTTT

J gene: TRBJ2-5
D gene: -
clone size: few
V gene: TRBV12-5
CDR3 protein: CASGLVRLKAVQETQYF
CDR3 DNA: TGTGCTAGTGGTTTGGTACGTCTCAAAGCCGTCCAAGAGACCCAGTACTTC

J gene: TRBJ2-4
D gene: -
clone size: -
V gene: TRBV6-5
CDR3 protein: CASSYLLGAKNIQYF
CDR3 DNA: TGTGCCAGCAGTTACCTACTAGGGGCCAAAAACATTCAGTACTTC

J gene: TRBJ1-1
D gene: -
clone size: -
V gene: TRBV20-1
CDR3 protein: CSAGDYTEAFF
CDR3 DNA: TGCAGTGCGGGGGATTACACTGAAGCTTTCTTT

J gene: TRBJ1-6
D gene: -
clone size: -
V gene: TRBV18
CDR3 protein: CASSPGQYNSPLHF
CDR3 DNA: TGTGCCAGCTCACCAGGACAGTATAATTCACCCCTCCACTTT

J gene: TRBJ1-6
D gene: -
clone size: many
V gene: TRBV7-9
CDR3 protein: CASSRQGNNSPLHF
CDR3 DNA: TGTGCCAGCAGTCGCCAGGGTAATAATTCACCCCTCCACTTT

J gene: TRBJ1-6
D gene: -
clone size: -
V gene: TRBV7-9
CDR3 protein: CATQAQSGNSPLHF
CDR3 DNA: TGTGCCACCCAGGCCCAAAGCGGTAATTCACCCCTCCACTTT

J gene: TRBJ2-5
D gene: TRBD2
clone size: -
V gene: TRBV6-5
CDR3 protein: CASSASGGAQETQYF
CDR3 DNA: TGTGCCAGCAGCGCTAGCGGGGGGGCCCAAGAGACCCAGTACTTC

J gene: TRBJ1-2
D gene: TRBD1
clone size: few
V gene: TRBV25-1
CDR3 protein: CASSEGQGARGYTF
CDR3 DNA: TGTGCCAGCAGTGAGGGACAGGGGGCGAGAGGCTACACCTTC

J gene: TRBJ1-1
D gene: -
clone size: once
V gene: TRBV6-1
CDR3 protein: CASSEPVIIPEAFF
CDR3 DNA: TGTGCCAGCAGTGAACCTGTCATAATCCCTGAAGCTTTCTTT

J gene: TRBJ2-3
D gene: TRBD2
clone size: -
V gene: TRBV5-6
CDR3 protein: CASSPIGGGNTDTQYF
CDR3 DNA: TGTGCCAGCAGCCCAATAGGCGGGGGGAACACAGATACGCAGTATTTT

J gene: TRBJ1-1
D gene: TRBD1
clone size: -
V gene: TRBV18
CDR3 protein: CASSPALLDRGRGTEAFF
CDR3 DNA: TGTGCCAGCTCACCAGCGCTATTAGACAGGGGGCGAGGCACTGAAGCTTTCTTT

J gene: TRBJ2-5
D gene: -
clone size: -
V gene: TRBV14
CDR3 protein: CASTTDPSETQYF
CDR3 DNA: TGTGCCAGTACGACAGACCCCAGTGAGACCCAGTACTTC

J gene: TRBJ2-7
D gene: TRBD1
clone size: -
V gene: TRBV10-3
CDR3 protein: CATIPGTGRGSYEQYF
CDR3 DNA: TGTGCCACCATACCGGGGACAGGGCGAGGATCCTACGAGCAGTACTTC

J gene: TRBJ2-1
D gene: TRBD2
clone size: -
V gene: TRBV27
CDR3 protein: CASIRTSGFSYNEQFF
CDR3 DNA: TGTGCCAGCATTAGGACTAGCGGGTTCTCCTACAATGAGCAGTTCTTC